This TCR beta chain was identified during a study of cytomegalovirus exposure and HLA in healthy donors. J lost 5 bases, V lost 1 base, and 4 bases had no gene match. Germline values: CDR1 LNHNV, CDR2 YYDKDF (reference sequence). The CDR3 extends over 15 amino acids. This clone came up a few times. Use of 60 Vbeta and 13 Jbeta primers characterized the PCR. Assay used: immunoSEQ multiplex PCR; TCRdb lists only in-frame clones, some missing. The top ten clones hold approximately 2% of a sample with approximately 160,000 clones, over 75% of them seen once. The source of this sequence is a human donor in good health. The sample consisted of PBMCs. This rearrangement joins TRBV15 to TRBJ2-1; TRBD1 aligns across 8 bases. The CDR3 nucleotides read TGTGCCACCAGCAGAGGGACAGGGTCCGACAATGAGCAGTTCTTC. Translation gives CATSRGTGSDNEQFF.